Below, 30 T cell receptor beta chains from the same sample are listed, as sequenced in a study of cytomegalovirus exposure and HLA in healthy donors (dated 2017 in TCRdb). The method was the immunoSEQ multiplex PCR assay. For the multiplex PCR, a mixture combining 60 forward primers for TCR Vbeta segments and 13 reverse primers for TCR Jbeta segments was used. The table was pulled from immuneACCESS by TCRdb, which kept in-frame rearrangements only. Such tables lose some clones; where checked, under half of the loss comes from unresolved V genes, and the rest has no known cause. Counted in this sample were about 140,000 clones; 70% to 75% of them appeared once. The ten largest clones represent around 1.6% of the sample. Sequences were obtained from PBMCs. These receptors all come from a woman in her twenties or thirties in good health and CMV-seronegative.

CDR3 DNA sequence: TGTGCCATGAGCCCTTTTCAGGGGGCTGGGGCCAACGTCCTGACTTTC. Translation gives CAMSPFQGAGANVLTF. This chain links TRBV10-3 with TRBJ2-6, with 7 bases that match TRBD1. Unmatched junction bases numbered 10, after V lost 9 bases and J lost 2 bases. Germline CDR1 reads ENHRY; CDR2 reads SYGVKD. The CDR3 sequence is 16 residues long.

This clone has more than one count but fewer than ten. The genes are TRBV9 and TRBJ2-3; 12 bases map to TRBD2. The CDR3 is 16 amino acids. Germline CDR1 is SGDLS and CDR2 is YYNGEE. V lost 8 bases, J lost 7 bases, and 14 bases stayed unmatched. The CDR3 nucleotides read TGTGCCAGACGCCTGACTAGCGGGGGAGTTCTGTATACGCAGTATTTT. Its protein is CARRLTSGGVLYTQYF.

J is TRBJ1-5 and V is TRBV6-5; 11 bases fit TRBD1. Germline CDR1 reads MNHEY; CDR2 reads SVGAGI. The CDR3 has 15 residues. The V gene end was trimmed by 5 bases and the J gene end by 3 bases; junction bases not matched to a gene: 3. The CDR3 here is CASSPDRGLNQPQHF. The CDR3, as DNA: TGTGCCAGCAGTCCGGACAGGGGGCTCAATCAGCCCCAGCATTTT.

This chain connects TRBV27 to TRBJ1-2; 8 bases are a match to TRBD1. Germline lookup yields CDR1 MNHEY and CDR2 SMNVEV (reference sequence). V was pared by 6 bases and J by 6 bases, with 6 bases of the junction left unmatched. The CDR3 has 13 amino acids. The CDR3 coding sequence is TGTGCCAGCAGCAACCGGGACAGGCATGGCTACACCTTC. It translates to CASSNRDRHGYTF.

V is TRBV7-3 and J is TRBJ1-1, with 7 bases fitting TRBD1. This CDR3 has 15 amino acids. V shed 2 bases and J 0 bases; nucleotides not matched to a gene: 3. Looked up from germline, CDR1 is SGHTA and CDR2 is FQGTGA. CDR3 coding DNA: TGTGCCAGCAGCTTAGCACAGGGGTTGAACACTGAAGCTTTCTTT. This sequence encodes CASSLAQGLNTEAFF.

This clone was recorded a few times. DNA of the CDR3: TGTGCCAGCAGCCCCAACAATGAGCAGTTCTTC. Protein product: CASSPNNEQFF. This chain joins TRBV6-5 and TRBJ2-1; D remains ambiguous. CDR1 is MNHEY, CDR2 SVGAGI, per germline. The CDR3 has 11 amino acids. The V and J ends lost 6 bases and 5 bases respectively, with 5 bases between them.

The chain uses TRBV19 and TRBJ2-3; D unclear. The CDR3 is 13 amino acids. Trimming pared 7 bases from V and 3 bases from J, leaving 11 bases between. CDR1 LNHDA and CDR2 SQIVND come from the germline V gene (reference sequence). In DNA, the CDR3 is TGTGCCAGTAAAAAAGAACAGACAGATACGCAGTATTTT. As protein: CASKKEQTDTQYF.

Only one count was recorded for this clone. This chain uses TRBV7-8 with TRBJ1-5; D may be TRBD1 (6 bases). The CDR3 extends over 14 amino acids. CDR1 and CDR2 from the germline V gene are SGHVS and FQNEAQ. Deletions cut 3 bases from V and 4 bases from J, with 10 bases between. In nucleotides, the CDR3 is TGTGCCAGCAGCTTTGGACAGCTTAATCAGCCCCAGCATTTT. It specifies CASSFGQLNQPQHF.

The rearrangement links TRBV5-6 to TRBJ2-7; no clear D. V was shortened by 3 bases and J by 1 base, with 14 bases between the two germline ends. This CDR3 is built from 15 residues. The germline gives CDR1 SGHDT, CDR2 YYEEEE. The CDR3 nucleotides read TGTGCCAGCAGCTACTCCCTATCGGGTTCCTACGAGCAGTACGTC. Its translation: CASSYSLSGSYEQYV.

The chain is built from TRBV27 and TRBJ1-5; 7 bases match TRBD1. Germline V gene lookup returns CDR1 MNHEY and CDR2 SMNVEV (reference sequence). CDR3 length equals 14 residues. Germline trimming cut 2 bases from V and 2 bases from J; bases unmatched to any gene: 0. In DNA, the CDR3 is TGTGCCAGCAGTTTAGGACAGGGCAATCAGCCCCAGCATTTT. This gives the protein CASSLGQGNQPQHF.

This clone was seen more than once but under ten times. CDR3: CASSSGVSGANVLTF. For the CDR3, the DNA is TGTGCCAGCAGTTCGGGTGTCTCTGGGGCCAACGTCCTGACTTTC. This chain connects TRBV28 to TRBJ2-6; the D is unclear. The V end was cut by 4 bases, the J end by 0 bases, with 7 bases between. The CDR3 length is 15 residues. CDR1 and CDR2 (germline): MDHEN, SYDVKM.

This chain links TRBV29-1 with TRBJ1-1; a weak D match, TRBD1 (6 bases). Germline V gene sequence: CDR1 SQVTM, CDR2 ANQGSEA. V shed 4 bases and J shed 3 bases, with 12 bases lying between them. The CDR3 is made up of 13 amino acids. The chain's CDR3 is CSVVEAGDTEAFF. The CDR3 coding sequence is TGCAGCGTTGTGGAGGCAGGGGACACTGAAGCTTTCTTT.

The V gene is TRBV5-6, the J gene TRBJ1-4; D gene uncertain. CDR3 length: 13 amino acids. V was cut by 1 base and J by 4 bases, with 5 bases left in between. Germline loops: CDR1 SGHDT, CDR2 YYEEEE. DNA for the CDR3: TGTGCCAGCAGCTTGACAGTTAATGAAAAACTGTTTTTT. Amino acids: CASSLTVNEKLFF.

This chain's CDR3 is CAISEGQGVANQPQHF. The CDR3 nucleotides read TGTGCCATCAGTGAGGGGCAGGGGGTGGCCAATCAGCCCCAGCATTTT. The chain is built from TRBV10-3 and TRBJ1-5; 7 bases line up with TRBD1. CDR3 length: 16 amino acids. Looked up from germline, CDR1 is ENHRY and CDR2 is SYGVKD. The trim removed 2 bases at V and 3 bases at J, leaving 7 bases unmatched.

V and J are TRBV5-4 and TRBJ2-1; TRBD2 matches at 7 bases. This CDR3 is built from 16 residues. V gave up 0 bases and J gave up 3 bases; unmatched junction bases: 6. The V gene's germline CDR1 is SGHNT and CDR2 YYREEE (reference sequence). The CDR3 DNA follows: TGTGCCAGCAGCTTGGCATCGCGGGGGAACTACAATGAGCAGTTCTTC. Translated, it gives CASSLASRGNYNEQFF.

The chain employs TRBV10-3 and TRBJ1-1, with a weak D call TRBD1 (6 bases). The V gene lost 2 bases and the J gene lost 1 base, with 8 bases spanning the gap. This CDR3 region has 14 residues. The V gene's germline CDR1 is ENHRY and CDR2 SYGVKD. Here the CDR3 DNA reads TGTGCCATCAGTGAGGCAGGGGAGAACACTGAAGCTTTCTTT. Translated, it gives CAISEAGENTEAFF.

V gene TRBV27 combines with J gene TRBJ2-1; 8 positions agree with TRBD2. The CDR3 totals 15 residues. Germline CDR1 is MNHEY and CDR2 is SMNVEV (reference sequence). V shed 0 bases, J shed 8 bases, and the junction held 6 bases outside the gene matches. CDR3 sequence reads: CASSLSGLASHEQFF. The CDR3 DNA sequence: TGTGCCAGCAGTTTATCCGGACTAGCATCTCATGAGCAGTTCTTC.

Only a few counts were recorded for this clone. The chain joins TRBV28 to TRBJ1-2; D remains unclear. Germline CDR1 is MDHEN and CDR2 is SYDVKM. V dropped 8 bases and J dropped 8 bases, with 18 bases sitting between them. The CDR3 runs to 13 residues. In DNA, the CDR3 is TGTGCCAGCGGTCGCCCGATCAGAGGCGGCTACACCTTC. Translated: CASGRPIRGGYTF.

This chain uses TRBV14 with TRBJ2-3; 15 nucleotides match TRBD2. Looked up from germline, CDR1 is SGHDN and CDR2 is FVKESK. The CDR3 loop spans 16 amino acids. V trimming: 4 bases; J trimming: 5 bases; junction bases outside the gene matches: 4. The CDR3 sequence is CASSRTSGRDGDTQYF. The CDR3 DNA is TGTGCCAGCAGCCGGACTAGCGGGAGGGATGGAGATACGCAGTATTTT.

The V gene is TRBV28, the J gene TRBJ2-2; D uncertain. Trimming removed 8 bases at V and 2 bases at J, with 9 bases between. The length of the CDR3 is 13 residues. Germline lookup yields CDR1 MDHEN and CDR2 SYDVKM. The CDR3 spells CASVNSNTGELFF. DNA of the CDR3: TGTGCCAGCGTCAACAGTAACACCGGGGAGCTGTTTTTT.

CDR3 bases: TGTGCCAGTAGTATGGGCAGGGCGTCGGAGACCCAGTACTTC. It translates to CASSMGRASETQYF. This sequence joins TRBV19 and TRBJ2-5; possibly TRBD1 for D (5 bases). V was shortened by 3 bases and J by 5 bases, with 13 bases between the two germline ends. CDR3 length: 14 residues. Germline CDR1 reads LNHDA; CDR2 reads SQIVND (reference sequence).

CDR3 region: CASSLDAGTQHF. The DNA for the CDR3 is TGTGCCAGCAGCTTAGATGCGGGGACCCAGCATTTT. V is TRBV7-9 and J is TRBJ1-5; D gene uncertain. This CDR3 spans 12 amino acids. Trimming took 1 base from V and 11 from J, leaving 9 bases between them. The V gene's germline CDR1 is SEHNR and CDR2 FQNEAQ (reference sequence).

This clone was counted a few times. The chain joins TRBV4-1 to TRBJ1-5; TRBD1 is a possible D gene (5 bases). V was pared by 2 bases and J by 0 bases, with 14 bases between. Looked up from germline, CDR1 is MGHRA and CDR2 is YSYEKL. This CDR3 is built from 17 residues. CDR3 loop: CASSQWGRGNSNQPQHF. The CDR3 coding sequence is TGCGCCAGCAGCCAATGGGGCAGAGGAAATAGCAATCAGCCCCAGCATTTT.

The genes are TRBV21-1 and TRBJ2-7; TRBD1 is the table's D call and was not checked against the DNA. TRBV21-1 is an annotated pseudogene. The CDR3 consists of 15 residues. The CDR3 DNA follows: TGTGCCAGCAGCAAAGGACAGGGATTGCGCTACGAGCAGTACTTC. Amino acids: CASSKGQGLRYEQYF.

The J gene is TRBJ2-2, the V gene TRBV5-4, with a possible D match to TRBD2 (5 bases). CDR3 size: 14 residues. The germline gives CDR1 SGHNT, CDR2 YYREEE (reference sequence). The V end lost 3 bases, the J end lost 6 bases, and 12 bases lay between the germline ends. Here the CDR3 DNA reads TGTGCCAGCAGCTCCGCCTCGGAGGCCGGGGAGCTGTTTTTT. This gives the protein CASSSASEAGELFF.

The chain has TRBV7-2 and TRBJ1-1; D unresolved. Germline CDR1 reads SGHTA; CDR2 reads FQGNSA. This CDR3 comprises 14 residues. Deletions cut 2 bases from V and 2 bases from J, with 9 bases between. CDR3 region: CASSLPRSNTEAFF. CDR3 sequence (DNA): TGTGCCAGCAGCTTACCACGGAGCAACACTGAAGCTTTCTTT.

The chain employs TRBV5-8 and TRBJ2-5; D is uncertain. Germline loops: CDR1 SGHTS, CDR2 YDEGEE. Trimming removed 0 bases from V and 1 base from J, with 7 bases in between. This CDR3 contains 14 residues. The CDR3 loop is CASSLGQIQETQYF. CDR3 bases: TGTGCCAGCAGCTTGGGTCAGATCCAAGAGACCCAGTACTTC.

The rearrangement uses TRBV30 and TRBJ2-1; 11 nucleotides match TRBD2. Per the germline V gene, CDR1 is GTSNPN and CDR2 is SVGIG (reference sequence). The V gene end was trimmed by 1 base and the J gene end by 6 bases; junction bases not matched to a gene: 8. The CDR3 contains 16 residues. CDR3 sequence reads: CAWSGALAGDLNEQFF. The CDR3, as DNA: TGTGCCTGGAGTGGAGCACTAGCGGGAGACCTCAATGAGCAGTTCTTC. The full variable domain, completed using reference TRBV30 and TRBJ2-1, is SQTIHQWPATLVQPVGSPLSLECTVEGTSNPNLYWYRQAAGRGLQLLFYSVGIGQISSEVPQNLSASRPQDRQFILSSKKLLLSDSGFYLCAWSGALAGDLNEQFFGPGTRLTVL.

V is TRBV5-6 and J is TRBJ2-2, with D hard to call. Germline CDR1 SGHDT, CDR2 YYEEEE. The CDR3 has 14 amino acids. V was trimmed by 10 bases and J by 0 bases, leaving 13 bases between them. The CDR3 region has the DNA TGTGCCGGATCATACCTAGCGAACACCGGGGAGCTGTTTTTT. Translated, it gives CAGSYLANTGELFF.

The V gene is TRBV9, the J gene TRBJ1-4; D uncertain. The CDR3 consists of 15 residues. The germline V gene encodes CDR1 SGDLS and CDR2 YYNGEE. V lost 0 bases, J lost 4 bases, and 10 bases lay in between. CDR3 sequence reads: CASSVAGGLNEKLFF. The CDR3 DNA reads as TGTGCCAGCAGCGTAGCTGGCGGCCTTAATGAAAAACTGTTTTTT.